The next 2 T cell receptor beta chains were all read from a single sample in a study of blood T cell repertoires in COVID-19. Data came from immunoSEQ multiplex PCR; TCRdb stores just in-frame clones and leaves some out. The sample yields more than 300,000 clones, 88% seen once. The sample comprised PBMCs or T cells enriched from blood (not recorded which). The receptors originated from a woman aged 18 to 35 who had recovered from COVID-19.

V is TRBV7-3 and J is TRBJ1-1, with D possibly matching TRBD1 (5 bases). This CDR3 comprises 12 residues. V was shortened by 6 bases and J by 5 bases, with 10 bases between the two germline ends. Per germline, CDR1 SGHTA and CDR2 FQGTGA. The CDR3 reads CASSHGGTEAFF. In DNA, the CDR3 is TGTGCCAGCAGTCACGGGGGTACTGAAGCTTTCTTT.

The chain is built from TRBV5-8 and TRBJ2-7; 7 bases match TRBD1. The J segment lost 6 bases and the V segment lost 2 bases, leaving 8 bases of the junction unmatched. This CDR3 comprises 14 residues. Germline lookup yields CDR1 SGHTS and CDR2 YDEGEE. The CDR3 reads CASSFRDRVSEQYF. The CDR3 DNA is TGTGCCAGCAGCTTCCGAGACAGGGTCAGCGAGCAGTACTTC.